This T cell receptor (beta chain) was identified during a study of cytomegalovirus exposure and HLA in healthy donors (TCRdb year 2017). Study-wide context: An earlier analysis of several hundred of the donors reported roughly 270 Gb of sequence data and around 120 million unique TCR beta sequences from about 179 million T cells. An early release covering some 640 HLA-typed donors comprised around 300 gigabases of sequencing data and tens of millions of unique TCR sequences. Of the 350 to 450 genotyped donors, roughly 80% fell in the genetic ancestry cluster associated with self-reported Caucasian donors. The study was designed to test whether signatures of past pathogen exposure could be identified by cataloging public T cell receptors. The study used immunosequencing to profile the T cell repertoires of under 700 subjects and linked those repertoires to cytomegalovirus serostatus. A separate validation cohort of some 130 different subjects was used in addition to the approximately 610-subject first cohort. The study combined high-throughput TCR immunosequencing, statistical association of individual TCRs with disease status, and machine learning to predict cytomegalovirus infection status. To study patterns of TCR occurrence, a later analysis re-analyzed previously published TCR beta repertoires from under 750 donors and added high-resolution HLA genotyping. In the later analysis, no new phenotypic data were used to find candidate immune exposures; instead, reliance was placed on TCR beta sequences and their occurrence across donors. An earlier analysis of several hundred of the donors applied high-throughput TCR beta sequencing to assess whether each TCR beta V gene segment acted as functional or pseudogenic. Donor age, sex, ethnicity and CMV serostatus were compiled together with the repertoire data. Genome-wide SNP genotypes for about 60% of the roughly 670 donors were used in a later genetic analysis, which treated that subset as a discovery cohort. Every discovery cohort repertoire had been produced on one sequencing platform. HLA typing included class I and class II loci at four-digit resolution. The number of typed donors differed by locus: 629-630 for A, B, C, DRB1 and DQB1; 522 for DQA1; some 610 for DPA1; and some 470 for DPB1. Roughly 5 DR-DQ haplotypes were handled as single units for association and clustering, since linkage in the cohort was strong. Among 350 to 400 genotyped donors of the cohort, an average of roughly 240,000 unique TCR beta nucleotide sequences were sequenced per donor, roughly 18% of them non-productive. General study outcomes and caveats: Three of the identified cytomegalovirus-associated TCR beta chains were confirmed in vitro to be specific for cytomegalovirus antigens. In a later genetic analysis, fewer N-insertions in productive TCRs were reported among donors in an Asian-associated ancestry cluster than the approximately 710-donor mean. Because HLA typing was missing for some donors at each locus, association tests included only the typed subset. Specific HLA alleles were associated with roughly 17,000 TCR beta sequences at a false discovery rate of 0.05 in a later analysis. It was suggested by the authors that the approach could potentially be generalized to other disease states and immunological phenotypes. A further reported finding was that TCR beta sequences accurately predicted the HLA-A and HLA-B alleles for most subjects in the first cohort. In the study, 164 TCR beta chains were listed as associated with cytomegalovirus. A cluster of highly shared sequence variants was judged likely to represent a technical artifact of the sequencing pipeline. In a later analysis, TCR association rates were found to vary across HLA loci, with the most associated TCRs seen for DRB1 alleles and the fewest for HLA-C alleles. Several of the top co-occurrence clusters appeared to be linked to parvovirus B19, influenza, CMV and Epstein-Barr virus, according to a later analysis. Strong co-occurrence of HLA alleles, especially DR and DQ, made assigning TCR associations to individual alleles difficult. In a later genetic analysis, a missense DCLRE1C variant was associated with V-gene and J-gene trimming of TCR beta chains, and the association was replicated in an independent cohort. The classifier was reported to diagnose cytomegalovirus status with high specificity and sensitivity in both the original and validation cohorts. CMV serostatus was the only immune exposure information available for the cohort. Most TCR sequences were observed very rarely across donors, whereas some public TCRs were present in many individuals. Broadly in line with IMGT annotations, most TCR beta V segments showed up in productive rearrangements about 90% or about 30% of the time in an earlier analysis of 587 of the donors. Because counts were too low, around 18 rarely observed V segments, including chromosome 9 orphons, were left out of the earlier analysis of a few hundred of the donors. Roughly uniform sequencing depth across donors was assumed in presence/absence analyses, although this assumption may not hold. According to a later analysis, most CMV-associated TCR beta chains appeared to be HLA-restricted, and the HLA associations seemed to be driven largely by CMV exposure. Linkage disequilibrium might explain the correlated functional status among segregating V segments, but an unknown experimental factor could not be ruled out. Some IMGT-functional V segments, including TRBV6-2 and TRBV6-3, could not be told apart with the 87-base-pair reads, so those segments were excluded. In this cohort, only TCR beta chains were sequenced, and detectable features were limited by the absence of alpha or paired-chain data. In a later analysis, HLA-associated TCR beta chains were found to be more clonally expanded and to have lower generation probabilities than equally common non-associated chains.

Taken from the germline V gene (reference sequence), the CDR1 and CDR2 loops are SEHNR and FQNEAQ. V and J lose 1 base and 4 bases, and a span of 14 bases separates them. Reading from cysteine to phenylalanine, the CDR3 counts 15 amino acids. Solely the CDR3 DNA is kept, with 45 bases framed from the first base. The cohort was made up of under 800 healthy bone marrow donors. At the time of sampling, every cohort member was nominally healthy, though immune exposures that went unrecorded were likely present. The donor was CMV seropositive and was included in the group of almost 300 seropositive cohort members. Each donor provided a peripheral blood sample, and peripheral blood mononuclear cells were used for TCR beta sequencing. The Qiagen DNeasy Blood Extraction Kit was used to extract genomic DNA from the blood cell samples. Libraries were constructed by the immunoSEQ multiplex PCR assay. For the multiplex PCR, a mixture combining 60 forward primers for TCR Vbeta segments and 13 reverse primers for TCR Jbeta segments was used. A multiplex PCR assay on genomic DNA amplified the CDR3 region of rearranged TCR beta genes. The amplified TCR beta libraries were sequenced on the Illumina HiSeq System as 87-base-pair reads. On the study's bioinformatics: A later analysis tallied roughly 80 million unique TCR beta chains across the 650 to 750 repertoires, and about 10 million of those chains were shared by two or more donors. To remove PCR and sequencing errors, raw reads were error-corrected and collapsed into unique sequences using a nearest-neighbor algorithm that merged closely related sequences. V, D and J gene segments were assigned by aligning CDR3 sequences to IMGT reference sequences. For a sequence to be retained, a match of at least six nucleotides was required to both a V gene segment and a J gene segment. A rearrangement was called productive if the CDR3 had no stop codons and remained in frame with V and J, and every other rearrangement was called non-productive. CDR3 was defined according to IMGT convention as the region running from the second conserved V-encoded cysteine to the conserved J-encoded phenylalanine. In an earlier analysis of 550 to 650 of the donors, sequences lacking an unambiguous match to a single V gene segment were excluded. In an earlier analysis of roughly 500 of the donors, V segments were called functional above 56.7% productive rearrangements and were called segregating when the between-donor standard deviation exceeded 5%. A statistical classification framework was built to diagnose cytomegalovirus status from the catalog of TCR beta chain sequences. A later analysis assigned V and J genes by comparing TCR nucleotide sequences with IMGT/GENE-DB human TR gene sequences. In a later analysis, CDR3 sequences and most-parsimonious VDJ recombination scenarios were assigned using the TCRdist pipeline. In a later analysis, each TCR beta chain was defined by its CDR3 amino acid sequence together with its V-gene family, and reads lacking a unique V-gene family were excluded. A later analysis removed 592 highly shared, low-generation-probability nucleotide sequences to deal with suspected cross-contamination and a sequencing artifact. For each public chain, a later analysis derived a clonal expansion index from normalized ranks of inferred template counts within each repertoire. A later analysis computed generation probabilities with a VDJ recombination model fitted to out-of-frame rearrangements, and checked the results against IGoR. In a later analysis, hypergeometric tests were used to score TCR-TCR, TCR-HLA and TCR-CMV co-occurrence, with a repertoire-size bias correction applied to TCR pairs. In a later analysis, false discovery rates were estimated by permuting HLA or CMV assignments 20 times. In a later analysis, co-occurring TCRs were grouped with DBSCAN, and TCRdist sequence similarity was added when clustering was performed within HLA-allele-positive subsets. Repertoires with fewer than 30,000 or more than 120,000 public chains, plus five repertoires with anomalous nucleotide sharing, were excluded from co-occurrence clustering. The clones in this table, taken by TCRdb from immuneACCESS, are in-frame only. Not every clone is retained; where verified, under half of the shortfall comes from an unresolved V gene, and the cause of the rest is unknown. V and J calls and clone size follow that table, whereas D and trimming were derived from the DNA. Recorded for this sample are about 120,000 clones; 80% of them occurred a single time. Approximately 8.8% of the sample rests with the top ten.

This clone was counted a few times. Its specific antigen is unknown. Base qualities are missing; no much larger clone stands one base away. The sample comprised PBMCs. The receptor was isolated from a female donor in good health and CMV-seropositive. The sequence joins TRBV7-9 to TRBJ2-7, with the D gene too uncertain to name. The bases are TGTGCCAGCAGCTTAGGTGTTTTAAGGAGTTACGAGCAGTACTTC. Its protein reads: CASSLGVLRSYEQYF. When the CDR3 is completed using the reference TRBV7-9 and TRBJ2-7 genes on either side, the full variable domain is DTGVSQNPRHKITKRGQNVTFRCDPISEHNRLYWYRQTLGQGPEFLTYFQNEAQLEKSRLLSDRFSAERPKGSFSTLEIQRTEQGDSAMYLCASSLGVLRSYEQYFGPGTRLTVT.